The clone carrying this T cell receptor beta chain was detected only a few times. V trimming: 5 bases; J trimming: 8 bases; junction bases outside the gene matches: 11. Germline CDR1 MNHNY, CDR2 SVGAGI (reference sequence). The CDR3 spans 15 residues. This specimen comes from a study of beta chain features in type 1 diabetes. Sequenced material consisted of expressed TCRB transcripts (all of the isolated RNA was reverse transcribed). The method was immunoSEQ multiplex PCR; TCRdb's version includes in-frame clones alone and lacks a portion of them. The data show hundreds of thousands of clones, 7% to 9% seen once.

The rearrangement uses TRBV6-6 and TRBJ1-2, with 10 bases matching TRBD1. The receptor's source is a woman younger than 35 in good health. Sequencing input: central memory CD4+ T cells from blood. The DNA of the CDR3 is TGTGCCAGCAGTCGAGGACGGACAGGGGGTATAGGCTACACCTTC. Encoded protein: CASSRGRTGGIGYTF.